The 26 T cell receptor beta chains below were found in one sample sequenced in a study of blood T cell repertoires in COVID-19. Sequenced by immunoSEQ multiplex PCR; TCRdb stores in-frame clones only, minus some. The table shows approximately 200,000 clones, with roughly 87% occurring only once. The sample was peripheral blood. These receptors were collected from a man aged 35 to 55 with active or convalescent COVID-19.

The CDR3 DNA sequence: TGTGCCAGCAGTGAAGCCAGTCCTAGCACAGATACGCAGTATTTT. It is translated as CASSEASPSTDTQYF. The chain employs TRBV2 and TRBJ2-3; no clear D. This CDR3 comprises 15 residues. V lost 0 bases and J 0 bases, leaving 7 bases between the germline ends. Germline V gene lookup returns CDR1 SNHLY and CDR2 FYNNEI.

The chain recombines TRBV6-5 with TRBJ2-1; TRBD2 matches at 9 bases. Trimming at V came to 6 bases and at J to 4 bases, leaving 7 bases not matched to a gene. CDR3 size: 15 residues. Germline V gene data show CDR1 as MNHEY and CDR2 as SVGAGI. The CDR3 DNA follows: TGTGCCAGCAGGCAAGCGGGGGGACCGTACAATGAGCAGTTCTTC. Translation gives CASRQAGGPYNEQFF.

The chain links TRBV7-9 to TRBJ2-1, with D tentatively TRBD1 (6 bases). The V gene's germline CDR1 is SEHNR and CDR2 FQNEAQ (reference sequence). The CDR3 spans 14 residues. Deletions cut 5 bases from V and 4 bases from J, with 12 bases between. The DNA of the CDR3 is TGTGCCAGCAGCCCGCGGACAGCTTACAATGAGCAGTTCTTC. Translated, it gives CASSPRTAYNEQFF.

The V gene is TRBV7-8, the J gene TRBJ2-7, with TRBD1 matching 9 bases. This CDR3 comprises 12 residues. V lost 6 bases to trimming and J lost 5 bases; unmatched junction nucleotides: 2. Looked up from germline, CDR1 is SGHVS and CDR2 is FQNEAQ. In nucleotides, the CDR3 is TGTGCCAGCAGGGGACAGGGCAACGAGCAGTACTTC. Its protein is CASRGQGNEQYF.

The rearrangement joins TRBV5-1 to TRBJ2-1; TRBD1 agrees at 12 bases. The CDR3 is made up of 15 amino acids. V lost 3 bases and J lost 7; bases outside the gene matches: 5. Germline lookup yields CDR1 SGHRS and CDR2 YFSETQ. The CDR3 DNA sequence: TGCGCCAGCAGCTCCGGGACAGGGGGCTGGAATGAGCAGTTCTTC. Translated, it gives CASSSGTGGWNEQFF.

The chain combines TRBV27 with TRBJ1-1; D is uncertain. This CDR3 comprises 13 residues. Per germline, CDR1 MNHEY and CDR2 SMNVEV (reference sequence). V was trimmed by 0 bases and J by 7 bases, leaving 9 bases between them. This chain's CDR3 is CASSLSASIEAFF. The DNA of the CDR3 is TGTGCCAGCAGTTTATCGGCCTCAATTGAAGCTTTCTTT.

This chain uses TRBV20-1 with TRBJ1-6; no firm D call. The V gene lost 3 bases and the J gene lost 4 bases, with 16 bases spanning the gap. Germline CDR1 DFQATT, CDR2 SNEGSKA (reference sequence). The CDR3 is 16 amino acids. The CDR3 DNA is TGCAGTGCTAGTCTAAACCCCGGGGAGTATAATTCACCCCTCCACTTT. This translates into CSASLNPGEYNSPLHF.

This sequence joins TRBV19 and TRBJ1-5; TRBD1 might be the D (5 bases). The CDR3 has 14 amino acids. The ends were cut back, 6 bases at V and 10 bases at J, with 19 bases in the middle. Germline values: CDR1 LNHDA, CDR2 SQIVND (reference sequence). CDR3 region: CASSVRDHGGPQHF. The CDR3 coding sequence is TGTGCCAGTAGCGTCCGGGACCACGGGGGACCCCAGCATTTT.

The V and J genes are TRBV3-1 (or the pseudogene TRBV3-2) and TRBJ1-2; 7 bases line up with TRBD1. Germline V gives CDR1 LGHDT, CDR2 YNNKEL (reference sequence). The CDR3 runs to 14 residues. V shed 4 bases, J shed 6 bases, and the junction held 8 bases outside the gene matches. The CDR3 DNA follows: TGTGCCAGCAGCCCTAAGACAGGGATCCATGGCTACACCTTC. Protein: CASSPKTGIHGYTF.

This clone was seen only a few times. Here the CDR3 reads CASSAAGGTYEQYF. Written as DNA, the CDR3 is TGTGCCAGCAGCGCCGCGGGGGGCACCTACGAGCAGTACTTC. The chain recombines TRBV7-3 with TRBJ2-7, with 8 bases matching TRBD2. The CDR3 spans 14 residues. The junction had 5 bases not matched to a gene; V was cut back by 5 bases and J by 2 bases. CDR1 SGHTA and CDR2 FQGTGA come from the germline V gene. Drawing the rest from reference TRBV7-3 and TRBJ2-7, the complete variable domain is GAGVSQTPSNKVTEKGKYVELRCDPISGHTALYWYRQSLGQGPEFLIYFQGTGAADDSGLPNDRFFAVRPEGSVSTLKIQRTERGDSAVYLCASSAAGGTYEQYFGPGTRLTVT.

The CDR3 region is CASSAGQGYEQYF. CDR3 sequence (DNA): TGTGCCAGCAGCGCCGGACAGGGCTACGAGCAGTACTTC. The chain uses TRBV12-3 or TRBV12-4 and TRBJ2-7; 8 bases align to TRBD1. The CDR3 runs 13 residues. The trim removed 6 bases at V and 3 bases at J, leaving 4 bases unmatched.

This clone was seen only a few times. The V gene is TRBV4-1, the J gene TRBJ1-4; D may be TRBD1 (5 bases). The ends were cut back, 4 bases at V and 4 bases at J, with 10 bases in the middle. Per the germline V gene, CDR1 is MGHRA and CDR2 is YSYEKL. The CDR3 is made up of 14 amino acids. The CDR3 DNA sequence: TGCGCCAGCAGCCCGGGGGGTATTAATGAAAAACTGTTTTTT. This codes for CASSPGGINEKLFF.

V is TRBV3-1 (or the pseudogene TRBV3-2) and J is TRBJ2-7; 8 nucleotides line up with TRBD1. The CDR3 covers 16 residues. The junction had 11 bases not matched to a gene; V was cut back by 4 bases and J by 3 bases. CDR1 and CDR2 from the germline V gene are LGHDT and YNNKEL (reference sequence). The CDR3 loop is CASSPSGTGRFYEQYF. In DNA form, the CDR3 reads TGTGCCAGCAGCCCCTCCGGGACAGGTCGATTCTACGAGCAGTACTTC.

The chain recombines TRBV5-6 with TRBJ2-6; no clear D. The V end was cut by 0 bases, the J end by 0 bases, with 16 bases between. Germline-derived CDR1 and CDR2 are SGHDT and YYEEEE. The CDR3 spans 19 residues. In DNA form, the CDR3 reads TGTGCCAGCAGCTTGGAGAGAGGCAGCCTACTCTCTGGGGCCAACGTCCTGACTTTC. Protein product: CASSLERGSLLSGANVLTF.

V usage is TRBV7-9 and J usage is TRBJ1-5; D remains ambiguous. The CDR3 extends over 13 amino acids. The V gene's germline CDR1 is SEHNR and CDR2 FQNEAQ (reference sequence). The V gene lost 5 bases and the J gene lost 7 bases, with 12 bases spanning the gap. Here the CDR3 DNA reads TGTGCCAGCAGCCAGAGACCGGGGCAGCCCCAGCATTTT. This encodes CASSQRPGQPQHF.

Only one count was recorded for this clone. CDR3 in DNA: TGCGCCAGCAGCTTGTTGCGGGGGGGCTACAATGAGCAGTTCTTC. Residues: CASSLLRGGYNEQFF. The rearrangement joins TRBV5-1 to TRBJ2-1; the match to TRBD2 covers 9 bases. Per germline, CDR1 SGHRS and CDR2 YFSETQ. V shed 1 base and J 3 bases; nucleotides not matched to a gene: 2. This CDR3 comprises 15 residues. The full variable domain, in which reference TRBV5-1 and TRBJ2-1 provide the parts outside the CDR3, is KAGVTQTPRYLIKTRGQQVTLSCSPISGHRSVSWYQQTPGQGLQFLFEYFSETQRNKGNFPGRFSGRQFSNSRSEMNVSTLELGDSALYLCASSLLRGGYNEQFFGPGTRLTVL.

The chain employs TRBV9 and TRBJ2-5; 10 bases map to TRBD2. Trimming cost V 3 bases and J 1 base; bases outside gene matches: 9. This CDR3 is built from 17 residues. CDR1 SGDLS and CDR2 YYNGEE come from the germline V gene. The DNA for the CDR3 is TGTGCCAGCAGCGGAGGGGTTCTAGCGGGGGTCCAAGAGACCCAGTACTTC. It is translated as CASSGGVLAGVQETQYF.

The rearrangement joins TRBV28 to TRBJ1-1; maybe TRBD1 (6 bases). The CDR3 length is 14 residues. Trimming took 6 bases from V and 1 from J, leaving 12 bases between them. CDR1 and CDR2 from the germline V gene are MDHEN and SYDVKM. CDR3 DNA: TGTGCCAGCAGCCGCGTACAGGGGAACACTGAAGCTTTCTTT. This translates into CASSRVQGNTEAFF.

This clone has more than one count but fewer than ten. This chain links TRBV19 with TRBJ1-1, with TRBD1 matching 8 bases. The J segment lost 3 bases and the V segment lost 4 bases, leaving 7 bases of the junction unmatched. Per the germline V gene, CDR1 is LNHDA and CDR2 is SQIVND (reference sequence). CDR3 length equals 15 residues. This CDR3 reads CASSTGQGAYTEAFF. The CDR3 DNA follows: TGTGCCAGTAGTACAGGACAGGGCGCCTACACTGAAGCTTTCTTT.

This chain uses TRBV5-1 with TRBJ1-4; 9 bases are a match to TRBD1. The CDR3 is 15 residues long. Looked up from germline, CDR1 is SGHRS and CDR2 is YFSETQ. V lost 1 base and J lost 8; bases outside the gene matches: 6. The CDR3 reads CASSLWGQGREKLFF. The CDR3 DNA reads TGCGCCAGCAGCTTGTGGGGACAGGGACGGGAAAAACTGTTTTTT.

The CDR3 sequence is CATSTGGYEQYF. CDR3 coding DNA: TGTGCCACCTCGACAGGGGGCTACGAGCAGTACTTC. The V gene is TRBV24-1, the J gene TRBJ2-7, with 9 positions matching TRBD1. V was pared by 9 bases and J by 3 bases, with 2 bases of the junction left unmatched. Germline V gene lookup returns CDR1 KGHDR and CDR2 SFDVKD. The CDR3 spans 12 residues.

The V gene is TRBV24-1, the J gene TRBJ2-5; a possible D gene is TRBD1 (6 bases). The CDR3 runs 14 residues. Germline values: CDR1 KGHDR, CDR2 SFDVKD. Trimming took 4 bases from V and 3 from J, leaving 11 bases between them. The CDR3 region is CATSDPGQKETQYF. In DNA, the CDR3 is TGTGCCACCAGTGACCCCGGACAGAAAGAGACCCAGTACTTC.

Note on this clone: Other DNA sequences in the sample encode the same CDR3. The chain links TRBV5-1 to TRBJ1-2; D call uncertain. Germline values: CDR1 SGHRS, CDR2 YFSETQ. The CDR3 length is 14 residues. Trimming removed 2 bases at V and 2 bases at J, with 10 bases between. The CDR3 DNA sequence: TGCGCCAGCAGCTTCGAGTCCCCAAACTATGGCTACACCTTC. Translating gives CASSFESPNYGYTF. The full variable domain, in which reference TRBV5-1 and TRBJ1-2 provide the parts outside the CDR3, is KAGVTQTPRYLIKTRGQQVTLSCSPISGHRSVSWYQQTPGQGLQFLFEYFSETQRNKGNFPGRFSGRQFSNSRSEMNVSTLELGDSALYLCASSFESPNYGYTFGSGTRLTVV.

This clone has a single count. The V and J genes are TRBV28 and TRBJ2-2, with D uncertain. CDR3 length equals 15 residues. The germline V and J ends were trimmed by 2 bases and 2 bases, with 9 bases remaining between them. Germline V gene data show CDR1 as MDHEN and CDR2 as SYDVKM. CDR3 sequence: CASSLNLLNTGELFF. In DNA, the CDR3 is TGTGCCAGCAGTTTAAATCTACTAAACACCGGGGAGCTGTTTTTT.

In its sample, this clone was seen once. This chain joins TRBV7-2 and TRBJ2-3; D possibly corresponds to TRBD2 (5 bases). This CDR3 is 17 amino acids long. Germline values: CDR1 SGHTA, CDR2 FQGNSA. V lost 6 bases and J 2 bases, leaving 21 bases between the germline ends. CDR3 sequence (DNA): TGTGCCAGCAGTTCACAGAGGGTACTGACTATCACAGATACGCAGTATTTT. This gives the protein CASSSQRVLTITDTQYF.

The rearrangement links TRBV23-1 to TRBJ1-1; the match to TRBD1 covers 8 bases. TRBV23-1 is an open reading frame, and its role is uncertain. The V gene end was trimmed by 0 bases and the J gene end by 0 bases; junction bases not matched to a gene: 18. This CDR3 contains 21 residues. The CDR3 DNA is TGCGCCAGCAGTCAATCGGTCCCGGGACAGGATTGCCCCCCTCTGAACACTGAAGCTTTCTTT. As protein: CASSQSVPGQDCPPLNTEAFF.